The 18 T cell receptor beta chains below all came from one sample that was sequenced in a study of blood T cell repertoires in COVID-19. Libraries were prepared by immunoSEQ multiplex PCR; TCRdb keeps only in-frame clonotypes and omits some of them. Of under 200,000 clones listed, approximately 88% are singletons. The sequencing sample was made of peripheral blood. All receptors come from a woman in her sixties with acute or convalescent COVID-19.

The chain joins TRBV15 to TRBJ2-2, with 7 nucleotides matching TRBD2. The CDR3 spans 14 residues. The germline CDR1 and CDR2 sequences are LNHNV and YYDKDF (reference sequence). V was pared by 1 base and J by 5 bases, with 1 base of the junction left unmatched. The CDR3 protein is CATSRGEGTGELFF. CDR3 sequence (DNA): TGTGCCACCAGCAGAGGGGAGGGTACCGGGGAGCTGTTTTTT.

This clone was counted only a few times. The chain employs TRBV6-2 or TRBV6-3 and TRBJ1-1, with D possibly TRBD1 on 5 matching bases. CDR1 is MNHEY, CDR2 SVGEGT, per germline. The CDR3 sequence is 15 residues long. V lost 0 bases to trimming and J lost 0 bases, with 8 bases between them. In nucleotides, the CDR3 is TGTGCCAGCAGTTACTCAGGGGAAATGAACACTGAAGCTTTCTTT. Encoded protein: CASSYSGEMNTEAFF.

V is TRBV30 and J is TRBJ1-5; D is perhaps TRBD1 (5 bases). Between the trimmed V and J ends, which lost 1 base and 1 base, there was a span of 5 bases. CDR3 length equals 13 residues. CDR1 and CDR2 (germline): GTSNPN, SVGIG (reference sequence). CDR3 protein: CAWSGTSNQPQHF. The CDR3, as DNA: TGTGCCTGGAGTGGGACAAGCAATCAGCCCCAGCATTTT.

V usage is TRBV19 and J usage is TRBJ2-3, with D unresolved. V dropped 3 bases and J dropped 0 bases, with 10 bases sitting between them. Per the germline V gene, CDR1 is LNHDA and CDR2 is SQIVND (reference sequence). The CDR3 consists of 15 residues. Here the CDR3 reads CASSIGSRSTDTQYF. CDR3 in DNA: TGTGCCAGTAGTATCGGGTCTCGGAGCACAGATACGCAGTATTTT.

The chain employs TRBV5-1 and TRBJ2-2; TRBD2 matches 10 bases. J lost 7 bases, V lost 1 base, and 7 bases had no gene match. The CDR3 covers 16 residues. The V gene's germline CDR1 is SGHRS and CDR2 YFSETQ. Here the CDR3 reads CASSLFSSGGVGELFF. The CDR3 coding sequence is TGCGCCAGCAGCTTGTTTTCTAGCGGGGGAGTCGGGGAGCTGTTTTTT. The complete variable domain, with remaining parts taken from reference TRBV5-1 and TRBJ2-2, reads KAGVTQTPRYLIKTRGQQVTLSCSPISGHRSVSWYQQTPGQGLQFLFEYFSETQRNKGNFPGRFSGRQFSNSRSEMNVSTLELGDSALYLCASSLFSSGGVGELFFGEGSRLTVL.

The rearrangement joins TRBV19 to TRBJ2-3, with D perhaps TRBD1 (5 bases). Germline-derived CDR1 and CDR2 are LNHDA and SQIVND (reference sequence). The V gene lost 9 bases and the J gene lost 6 bases, with 22 bases spanning the gap. The CDR3 length is 15 residues. CDR3 region: CASMPQGAPGDTQYF. The DNA of the CDR3 is TGTGCCAGCATGCCTCAAGGGGCCCCGGGTGATACGCAGTATTTT.

CDR3 protein: CASSLERPAGAQYF. CDR3 DNA sequence: TGTGCCAGCAGCTTAGAGCGGCCGGCCGGTGCCCAGTACTTC. The V call is TRBV7-8, the J call TRBJ2-5; TRBD2 might be the D (5 bases). Germline CDR1 SGHVS, CDR2 FQNEAQ. The CDR3 loop spans 14 amino acids. V lost 1 base and J lost 9, with 15 bases in between.

The chain is built from TRBV2 and TRBJ1-3; a possible D gene is TRBD1 (6 bases). The germline V gene has CDR1 SNHLY and CDR2 FYNNEI. Trimming took 7 bases from V and 3 from J, leaving 13 bases between them. The CDR3 is made up of 14 amino acids. CDR3 sequence: CASKRAGDGNTIYF. CDR3 in DNA: TGTGCCAGCAAAAGGGCAGGGGATGGAAACACCATATATTTT.

This CDR3 is CASSQSLRGGEQYF. CDR3 nucleotides: TGCGCCAGCAGCCAATCACTGCGGGGAGGCGAGCAGTACTTC. This sequence joins TRBV4-3 and TRBJ2-7; maybe TRBD2 (6 bases). The germline V gene has CDR1 LGHNA and CDR2 YSLEER. The length of the CDR3 is 14 residues. V was cut by 2 bases and J by 6 bases, with 14 bases left in between.

This clone was observed a few times. This chain connects TRBV11-2 to TRBJ1-2; D gene unclear. V lost 7 bases to trimming and J lost 2 bases, with 11 bases between them. This CDR3 is built from 13 residues. CDR1 SGHAT and CDR2 FQNNGV come from the germline V gene. CDR3 residues: CASKRALNYGYTF. The CDR3 DNA sequence: TGTGCCAGCAAGAGGGCGTTAAACTATGGCTACACCTTC.

The J gene is TRBJ2-5, the V gene TRBV7-2; 11 bases align to TRBD2. V was pared by 1 base and J by 5 bases, with 6 bases of the junction left unmatched. The CDR3 runs 16 residues. CDR1 and CDR2 from the germline V gene are SGHTA and FQGNSA. The CDR3 DNA sequence: TGTGCCAGCAGCTTAGGAGTAGCGGGGGGGCAGGAGACCCAGTACTTC. Translating gives CASSLGVAGGQETQYF.

This rearrangement joins TRBV30 to TRBJ1-1, with a weak D call TRBD1 (5 bases). V was cut by 5 bases and J by 3 bases, with 16 bases left in between. The germline CDR1 and CDR2 sequences are GTSNPN and SVGIG (reference sequence). CDR3 length: 14 amino acids. The CDR3 coding sequence is TGTGCCTGGGGCAAGGGGTTAGGGCACACTGAAGCTTTCTTT. It encodes CAWGKGLGHTEAFF.

The chain recombines TRBV5-4 with TRBJ2-1; possibly TRBD2 for D (6 bases). The CDR3 length is 15 residues. The germline V gene encodes CDR1 SGHNT and CDR2 YYREEE (reference sequence). Between the trimmed V and J ends, which lost 2 bases and 3 bases, there was a span of 12 bases. The chain's CDR3 is CASSFSSGLYNEQFF. The CDR3 DNA reads TGTGCCAGCAGCTTCAGTAGCGGACTCTACAATGAGCAGTTCTTC.

This chain links TRBV12-3 or TRBV12-4 with TRBJ2-2, with TRBD1 as a possible D gene (6 bases). The CDR3 consists of 13 residues. Trimming removed 2 bases from V and 5 bases from J, with 6 bases in between. This CDR3 reads CASSLQGTGELFF. The CDR3 nucleotides are TGTGCCAGCAGTTTACAGGGGACCGGGGAGCTGTTTTTT.

V and J are TRBV5-1 and TRBJ2-5; TRBD2 might be the D (5 bases). Germline CDR1 is SGHRS and CDR2 is YFSETQ. This CDR3 contains 14 residues. The ends were cut back, 4 bases at V and 5 bases at J, with 15 bases in the middle. In DNA form, the CDR3 reads TGCGCCAGCAGCCCCGACTCGGGCGGGGAGACCCAGTACTTC. Protein: CASSPDSGGETQYF.

The V and J genes are TRBV5-1 and TRBJ2-7; no definite D call. The germline CDR1 and CDR2 sequences are SGHRS and YFSETQ. V was shortened by 0 bases and J by 3 bases, with 10 bases between the two germline ends. The CDR3 is made up of 14 amino acids. CDR3: CASSLETQRYEQYF. CDR3 bases: TGCGCCAGCAGCTTGGAAACCCAGCGCTACGAGCAGTACTTC. Using reference TRBV5-1 and TRBJ2-7 for the parts outside the CDR3, the full variable domain is KAGVTQTPRYLIKTRGQQVTLSCSPISGHRSVSWYQQTPGQGLQFLFEYFSETQRNKGNFPGRFSGRQFSNSRSEMNVSTLELGDSALYLCASSLETQRYEQYFGPGTRLTVT.

V is TRBV9 and J is TRBJ1-6; 10 bases match TRBD1. The CDR3 consists of 15 residues. V dropped 5 bases and J dropped 5; count of bases not matched to a gene: 4. From germline, CDR1 is SGDLS and CDR2 YYNGEE. The chain's CDR3 is CASSVGQGNNSPLHF. CDR3 DNA: TGTGCCAGCAGTGTGGGACAGGGGAATAATTCACCCCTCCACTTT.

As DNA, the CDR3 is TGTGCCAGCAGCAGGACCTCTACAGGGAACTCTGGAAACACCATATATTTT. It is translated as CASSRTSTGNSGNTIYF. This chain links TRBV5-4 with TRBJ1-3; possibly TRBD1 for D (6 bases). Trimming removed 4 bases from V and 0 bases from J, with 17 bases in between. CDR3 size: 17 residues. CDR1 and CDR2 from the germline V gene are SGHNT and YYREEE (reference sequence).